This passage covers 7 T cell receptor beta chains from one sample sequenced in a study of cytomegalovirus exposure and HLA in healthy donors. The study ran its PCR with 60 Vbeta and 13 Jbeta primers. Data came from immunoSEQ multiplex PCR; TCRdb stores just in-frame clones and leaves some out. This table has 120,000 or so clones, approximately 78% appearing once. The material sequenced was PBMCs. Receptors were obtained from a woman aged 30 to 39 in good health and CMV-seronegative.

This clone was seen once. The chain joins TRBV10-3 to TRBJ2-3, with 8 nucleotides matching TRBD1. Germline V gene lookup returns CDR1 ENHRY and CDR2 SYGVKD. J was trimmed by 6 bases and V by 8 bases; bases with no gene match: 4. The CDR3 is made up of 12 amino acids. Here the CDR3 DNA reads TGTGCCATCCAAGCAGGGGGCGATACGCAGTATTTT. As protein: CAIQAGGDTQYF.

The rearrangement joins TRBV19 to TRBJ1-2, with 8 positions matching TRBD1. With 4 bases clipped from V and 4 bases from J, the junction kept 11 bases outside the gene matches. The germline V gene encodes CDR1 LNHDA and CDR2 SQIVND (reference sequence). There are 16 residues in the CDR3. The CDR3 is CASSRDRPVKRYGYTF. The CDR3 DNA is TGTGCCAGTAGTAGGGACAGGCCGGTTAAACGCTATGGCTACACCTTC.

For the CDR3, the DNA is TGTGCCAGCAGGCCGACTAGCGGGAGGTGGCATGAGCAGTTCTTC. It encodes CASRPTSGRWHEQFF. The chain combines TRBV7-2 with TRBJ2-1, with TRBD2 matching 13 bases. The CDR3 loop spans 15 amino acids. From germline, CDR1 is SGHTA and CDR2 FQGNSA. With 6 bases clipped from V and 8 bases from J, the junction kept 7 bases outside the gene matches.

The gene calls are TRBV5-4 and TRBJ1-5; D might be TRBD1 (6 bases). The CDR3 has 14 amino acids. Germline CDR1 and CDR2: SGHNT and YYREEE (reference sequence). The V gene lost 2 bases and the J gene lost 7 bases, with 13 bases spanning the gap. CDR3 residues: CASSLRGAEQPQHF. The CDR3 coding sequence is TGTGCCAGCAGCTTACGGGGGGCCGAGCAGCCCCAGCATTTT.

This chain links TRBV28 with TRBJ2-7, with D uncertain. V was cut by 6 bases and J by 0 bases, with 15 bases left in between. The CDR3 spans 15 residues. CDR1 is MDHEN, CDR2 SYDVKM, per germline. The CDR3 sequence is CASSEIFGSSYEQYF. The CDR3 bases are TGTGCCAGCAGCGAGATATTCGGGTCCTCCTACGAGCAGTACTTC.

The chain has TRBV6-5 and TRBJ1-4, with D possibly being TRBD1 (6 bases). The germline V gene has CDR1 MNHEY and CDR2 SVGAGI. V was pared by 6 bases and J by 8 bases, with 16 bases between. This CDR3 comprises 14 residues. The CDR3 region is CASRAGTRGEKLFF. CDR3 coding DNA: TGTGCCAGCAGGGCCGGGACAAGAGGAGAAAAACTGTTTTTT.

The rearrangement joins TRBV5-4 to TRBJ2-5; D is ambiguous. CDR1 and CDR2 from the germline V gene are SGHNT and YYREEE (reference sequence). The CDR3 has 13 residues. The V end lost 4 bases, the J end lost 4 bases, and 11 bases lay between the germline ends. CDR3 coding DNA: TGTGCCAGCAGCACCTCCTGGGCAGAGACCCAGTACTTC. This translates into CASSTSWAETQYF.